This T cell receptor beta chain was recorded in a study of control samples from healthy donors and cancer patients. Between the trimmed V and J ends, which lost 5 bases and 1 base, there was a span of 7 bases. The CDR3 loop spans 13 amino acids. Germline V lookup: CDR1 SGHNT, CDR2 YENEEA. Method: immunoSEQ multiplex PCR; TCRdb's copy keeps in-frame clones and lacks some. Of around 130,000 clones listed, roughly 90% were seen once; the top ten hold more than 2%. This rearrangement joins TRBV11-3 to TRBJ2-3; D is unresolved. This clonotype was sampled from a man between 18 and 35 years old in good health. The sequenced sample was blood. The CDR3 DNA reads as TGTGCCAGCAGCCCCCTCCGCACAGATACGCAGTATTTT. This codes for CASSPLRTDTQYF.